The text below deals with one T cell receptor (beta chain). As yet, its antigen is unknown. The data were taken from a study of T cell repertoires in cytomegalovirus infection. Study summary: Well-studied HLA-B-restricted epitopes and recently identified HLA-C-restricted epitopes of CMV were both used in the study. Shared public TCR beta signatures pointed to both CMV infection and a matching HLA type. Whole-study results and caveats: HLA-C-restricted TCR beta clonotypes specific for CMV led the ex vivo response. CMV carriers with the relevant HLA were identified by cumulative public TCR beta family frequency.

Germline CDR1 reads PRHDT; CDR2 reads FYEKMQ (reference sequence). This CDR3 spans 17 amino acids. V was trimmed by 5 bases and J by 4 bases, leaving 23 bases between them. Via MiXCR, TCRdb re-called the reads, giving one row per CDR3 protein. The sample gives more than 75,000 distinct CDR3 sequences, around 28% of which show up once; about 65% is in the top ten. The clonotype was recovered from a human donor in good health (CMV status not recorded). Some clones in this sample may be carry-over from other donors' samples. V gene TRBV13 combines with J gene TRBJ1-1; D gene unclear. This material consisted of CD8+ T cells from cultured PBMCs, taken from culture after CMV antigen stimulation. CDR3 amino acids: CASSLPRGQRSGTEAFF. In nucleotides, the CDR3 is TGTGCCAGCAGCCTACCTCGAGGGCAAAGGTCGGGCACTGAAGCTTTCTTT.